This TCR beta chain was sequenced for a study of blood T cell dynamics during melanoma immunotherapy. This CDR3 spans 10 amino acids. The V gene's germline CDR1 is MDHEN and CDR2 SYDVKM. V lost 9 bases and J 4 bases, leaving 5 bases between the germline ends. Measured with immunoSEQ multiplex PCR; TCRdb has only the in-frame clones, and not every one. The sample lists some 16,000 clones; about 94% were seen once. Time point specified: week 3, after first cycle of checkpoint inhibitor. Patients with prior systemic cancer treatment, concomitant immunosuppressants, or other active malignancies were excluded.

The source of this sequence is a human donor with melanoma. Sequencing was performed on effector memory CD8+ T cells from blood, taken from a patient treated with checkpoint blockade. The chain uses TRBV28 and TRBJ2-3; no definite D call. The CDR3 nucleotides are TGTGCCAGTCAAGCAGATACGCAGTATTTT. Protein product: CASQADTQYF.